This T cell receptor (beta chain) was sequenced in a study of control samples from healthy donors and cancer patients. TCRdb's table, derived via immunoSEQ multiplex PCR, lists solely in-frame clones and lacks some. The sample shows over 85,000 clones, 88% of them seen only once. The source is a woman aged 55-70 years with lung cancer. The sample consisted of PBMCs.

The CDR3 reads CASSPVLSGSVGPQHF. The CDR3 nucleotides read TGTGCCAGCTCACCAGTTTTGTCAGGGTCAGTCGGGCCCCAGCATTTT. The chain couples TRBV18 to TRBJ1-5; D is possibly TRBD1 (5 bases). The CDR3 loop spans 16 amino acids. Trimming cost V 2 bases and J 9 bases, with 20 bases left between them. CDR1 and CDR2 (germline): KGHSH, LQKENI.